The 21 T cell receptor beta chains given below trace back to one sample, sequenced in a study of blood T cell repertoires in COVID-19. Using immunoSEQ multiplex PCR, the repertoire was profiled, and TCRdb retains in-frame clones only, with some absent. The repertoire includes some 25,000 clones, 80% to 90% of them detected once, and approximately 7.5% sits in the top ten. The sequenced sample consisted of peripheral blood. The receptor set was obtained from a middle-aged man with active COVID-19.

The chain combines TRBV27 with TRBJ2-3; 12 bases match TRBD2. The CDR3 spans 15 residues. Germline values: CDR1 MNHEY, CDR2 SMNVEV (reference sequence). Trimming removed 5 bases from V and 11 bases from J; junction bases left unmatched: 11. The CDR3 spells CASSPTSGSFSKQYF. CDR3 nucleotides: TGTGCCAGCAGTCCGACTAGCGGGAGCTTTTCGAAGCAGTATTTT.

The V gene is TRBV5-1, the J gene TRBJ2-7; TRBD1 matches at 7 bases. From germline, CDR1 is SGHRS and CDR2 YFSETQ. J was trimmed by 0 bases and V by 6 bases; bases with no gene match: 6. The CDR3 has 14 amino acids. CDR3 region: CASTSGGASYEQYF. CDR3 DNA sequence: TGCGCCAGCACCTCAGGGGGTGCCTCCTACGAGCAGTACTTC.

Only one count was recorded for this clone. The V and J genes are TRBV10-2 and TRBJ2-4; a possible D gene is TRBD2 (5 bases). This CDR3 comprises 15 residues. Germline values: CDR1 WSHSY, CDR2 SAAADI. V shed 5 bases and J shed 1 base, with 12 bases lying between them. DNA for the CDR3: TGCGCCAGCAGTTTAGAGGGATCGGCCAAAAACATTCAGTACTTC. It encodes CASSLEGSAKNIQYF.

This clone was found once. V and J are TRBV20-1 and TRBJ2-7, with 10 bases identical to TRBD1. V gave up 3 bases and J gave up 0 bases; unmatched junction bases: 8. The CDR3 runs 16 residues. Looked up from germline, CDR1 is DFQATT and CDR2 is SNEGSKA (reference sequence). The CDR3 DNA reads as TGCAGTGCTAGTGTGGGACAGGGGTCCCCCTCCTACGAGCAGTACGTC. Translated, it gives CSASVGQGSPSYEQYV.

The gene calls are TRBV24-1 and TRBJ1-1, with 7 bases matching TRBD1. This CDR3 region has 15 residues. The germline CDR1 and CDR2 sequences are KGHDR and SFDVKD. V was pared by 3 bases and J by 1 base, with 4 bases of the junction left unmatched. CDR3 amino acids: CATSDPQGGNTEAFF. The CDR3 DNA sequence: TGTGCCACCAGTGATCCTCAGGGGGGGAACACTGAAGCTTTCTTT.

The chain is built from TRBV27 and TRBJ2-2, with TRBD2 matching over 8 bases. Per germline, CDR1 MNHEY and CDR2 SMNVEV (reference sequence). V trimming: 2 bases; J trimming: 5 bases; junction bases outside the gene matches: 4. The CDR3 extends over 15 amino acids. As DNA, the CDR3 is TGTGCCAGCAGTTTAGTTGCGGGAGGAACCGGGGAGCTGTTTTTT. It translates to CASSLVAGGTGELFF.

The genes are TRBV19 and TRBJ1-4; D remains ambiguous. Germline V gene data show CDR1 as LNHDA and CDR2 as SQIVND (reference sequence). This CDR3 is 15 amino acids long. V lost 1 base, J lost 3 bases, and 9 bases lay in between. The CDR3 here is CASSIGQVANEKLFF. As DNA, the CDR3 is TGTGCCAGTAGTATAGGCCAGGTGGCTAATGAAAAACTGTTTTTT.

CDR3 region: CASSRTSGSLEQFF. The CDR3 DNA is TGTGCCAGCAGCAGGACTAGCGGGAGCCTTGAGCAGTTCTTC. This sequence joins TRBV11-3 and TRBJ2-1, with TRBD2 matching over 13 bases. Per germline, CDR1 SGHNT and CDR2 YENEEA. The CDR3 is 14 amino acids. V was clipped by 5 bases and J by 9 bases; unmatched bases: 4.

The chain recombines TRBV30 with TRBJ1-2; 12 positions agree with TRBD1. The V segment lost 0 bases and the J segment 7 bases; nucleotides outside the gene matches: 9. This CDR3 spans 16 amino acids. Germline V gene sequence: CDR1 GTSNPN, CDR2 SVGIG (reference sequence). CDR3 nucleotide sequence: TGTGCCTGGAGTGTATTTGGGACAGGGGGCGCTGGTGGCTACACCTTC. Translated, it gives CAWSVFGTGGAGGYTF.

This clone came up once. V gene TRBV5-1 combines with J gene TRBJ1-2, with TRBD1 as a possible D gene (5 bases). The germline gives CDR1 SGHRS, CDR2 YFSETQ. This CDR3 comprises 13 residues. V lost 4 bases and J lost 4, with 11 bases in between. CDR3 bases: TGCGCCAGCAGCCAAGGGACTCGCTATGGCTACACCTTC. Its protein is CASSQGTRYGYTF.

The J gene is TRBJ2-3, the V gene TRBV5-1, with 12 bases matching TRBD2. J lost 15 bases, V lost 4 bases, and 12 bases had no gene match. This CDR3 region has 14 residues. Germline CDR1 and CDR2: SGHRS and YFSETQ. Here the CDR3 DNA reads TGCGCCAGCAGCCTACTAGCGGGAGGAGCCTTCGGTTATTTT. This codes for CASSLLAGGAFGYF. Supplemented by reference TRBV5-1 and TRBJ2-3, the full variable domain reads KAGVTQTPRYLIKTRGQQVTLSCSPISGHRSVSWYQQTPGQGLQFLFEYFSETQRNKGNFPGRFSGRQFSNSRSEMNVSTLELGDSALYLCASSLLAGGAFGYFGPGTRLTVL.

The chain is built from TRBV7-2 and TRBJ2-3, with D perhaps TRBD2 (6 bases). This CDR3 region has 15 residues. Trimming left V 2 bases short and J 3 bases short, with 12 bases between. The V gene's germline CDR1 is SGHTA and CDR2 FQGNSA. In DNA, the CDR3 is TGTGCCAGCAGCTTAACAGGTCGGGGGACAGATACGCAGTATTTT. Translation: CASSLTGRGTDTQYF.

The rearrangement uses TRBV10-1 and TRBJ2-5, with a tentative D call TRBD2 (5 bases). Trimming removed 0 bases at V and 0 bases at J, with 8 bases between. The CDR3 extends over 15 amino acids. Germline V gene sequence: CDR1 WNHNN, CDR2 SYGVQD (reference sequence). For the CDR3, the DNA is TGCGCCAGCAGTGAGTCGCGGACTCACCAAGAGACCCAGTACTTC. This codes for CASSESRTHQETQYF.

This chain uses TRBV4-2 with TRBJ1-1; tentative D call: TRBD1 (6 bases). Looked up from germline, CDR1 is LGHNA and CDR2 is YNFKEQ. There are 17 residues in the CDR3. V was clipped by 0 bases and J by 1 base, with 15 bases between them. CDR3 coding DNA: TGTGCCAGCAGCCAAGACCGGGGCTGGGACACGAACACTGAAGCTTTCTTT. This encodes CASSQDRGWDTNTEAFF.

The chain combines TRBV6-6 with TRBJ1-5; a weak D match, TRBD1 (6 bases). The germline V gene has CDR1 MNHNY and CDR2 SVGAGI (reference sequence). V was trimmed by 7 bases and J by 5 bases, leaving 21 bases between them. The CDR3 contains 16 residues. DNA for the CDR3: TGTGCCAGCACCCCAGGGGCAGGCAGGACCCATCAGCCCCAGCATTTT. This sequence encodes CASTPGAGRTHQPQHF.

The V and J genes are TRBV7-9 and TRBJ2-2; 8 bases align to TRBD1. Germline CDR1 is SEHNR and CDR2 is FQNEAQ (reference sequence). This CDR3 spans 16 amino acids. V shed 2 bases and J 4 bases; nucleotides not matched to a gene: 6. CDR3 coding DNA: TGTGCCAGCAGCTTAACCAGGGGGCGCGGCACCGGGGAGCTGTTTTTT. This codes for CASSLTRGRGTGELFF. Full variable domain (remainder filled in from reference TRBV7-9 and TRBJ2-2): DTGVSQNPRHKITKRGQNVTFRCDPISEHNRLYWYRQTLGQGPEFLTYFQNEAQLEKSRLLSDRFSAERPKGSFSTLEIQRTEQGDSAMYLCASSLTRGRGTGELFFGEGSRLTVL.

CDR3 coding DNA: TGTGCCACCAGCAGAGATCCCACGGGTTGGCAGCCCCAGCATTTT. Translating gives CATSRDPTGWQPQHF. This chain connects TRBV15 to TRBJ1-5; D not resolved. CDR1 and CDR2 (germline): LNHNV, YYDKDF (reference sequence). V lost 0 bases, J lost 7 bases, and 13 bases lay in between. The CDR3 loop spans 15 amino acids.

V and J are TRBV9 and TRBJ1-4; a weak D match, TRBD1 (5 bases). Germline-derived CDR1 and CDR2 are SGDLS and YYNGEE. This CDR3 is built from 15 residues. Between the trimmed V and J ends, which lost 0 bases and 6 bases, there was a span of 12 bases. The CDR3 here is CASSVGMSGHEKLFF. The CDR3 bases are TGTGCCAGCAGCGTAGGGATGTCAGGGCATGAAAAACTGTTTTTT.

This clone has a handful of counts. The CDR3: CASTRFGNSPLHF. The DNA of the CDR3 is TGTGCCAGCACGAGGTTTGGGAATTCACCCCTCCACTTT. This rearrangement joins TRBV28 to TRBJ1-6; D unresolved. Germline CDR1 and CDR2: MDHEN and SYDVKM. Trimming stripped 7 bases from V and 7 bases from J, with 11 bases between. The CDR3 is 13 residues long.

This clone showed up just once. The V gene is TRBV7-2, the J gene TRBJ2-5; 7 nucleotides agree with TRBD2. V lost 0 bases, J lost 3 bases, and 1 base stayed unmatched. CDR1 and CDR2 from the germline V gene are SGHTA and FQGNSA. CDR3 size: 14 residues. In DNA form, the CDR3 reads TGTGCCAGCAGCTTAGCGGGAGGGAAAGAGACCCAGTACTTC. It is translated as CASSLAGGKETQYF.

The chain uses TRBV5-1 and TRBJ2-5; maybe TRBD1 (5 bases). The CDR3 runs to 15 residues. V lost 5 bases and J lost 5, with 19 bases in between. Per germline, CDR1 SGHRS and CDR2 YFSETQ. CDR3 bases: TGCGCCAGCAGAAGACAGTTCCTACCTGAGGAGACCCAGTACTTC. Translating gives CASRRQFLPEETQYF.